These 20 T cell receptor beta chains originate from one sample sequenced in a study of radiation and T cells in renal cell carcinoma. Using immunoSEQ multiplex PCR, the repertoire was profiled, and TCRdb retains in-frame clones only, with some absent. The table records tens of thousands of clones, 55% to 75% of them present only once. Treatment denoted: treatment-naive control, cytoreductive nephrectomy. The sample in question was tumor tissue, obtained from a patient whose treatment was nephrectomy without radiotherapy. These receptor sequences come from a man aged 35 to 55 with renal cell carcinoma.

The CDR3 DNA reads TGTGCCAGCAGCTTAGCAGTACAAGAGACCCAGTACTTC. Its translation: CASSLAVQETQYF. V usage is TRBV11-3 and J usage is TRBJ2-5; D unresolved. Germline CDR1 is SGHNT and CDR2 is YENEEA. CDR3 length: 13 residues. Trimming cost V 1 base and J 2 bases, with 5 bases left between them.

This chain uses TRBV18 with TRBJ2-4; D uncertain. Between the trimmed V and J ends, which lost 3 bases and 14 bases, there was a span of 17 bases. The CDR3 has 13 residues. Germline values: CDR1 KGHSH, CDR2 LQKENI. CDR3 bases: TGTGCCAGCTCACCGCTAACCCGTGGCCGCGAGTACTTC. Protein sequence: CASSPLTRGREYF.

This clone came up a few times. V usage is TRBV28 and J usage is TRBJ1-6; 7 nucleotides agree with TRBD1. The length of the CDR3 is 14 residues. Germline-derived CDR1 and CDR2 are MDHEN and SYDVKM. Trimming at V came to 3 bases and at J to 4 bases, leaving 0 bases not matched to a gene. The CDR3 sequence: CASSLGQYNSPLHF. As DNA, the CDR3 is TGTGCCAGCAGTTTGGGACAGTATAATTCACCCCTCCACTTT.

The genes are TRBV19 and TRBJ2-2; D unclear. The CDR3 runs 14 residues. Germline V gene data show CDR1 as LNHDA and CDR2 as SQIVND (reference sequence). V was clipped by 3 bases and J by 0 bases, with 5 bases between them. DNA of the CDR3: TGTGCCAGTAGTATTAGTGCGAACACCGGGGAGCTGTTTTTT. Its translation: CASSISANTGELFF.

CDR3: CASSLLYGYTF. The CDR3 bases are TGTGCCAGCAGCCTGTTATATGGCTACACCTTC. The rearrangement links TRBV5-8 to TRBJ1-2; D not certain. Germline values: CDR1 SGHTS, CDR2 YDEGEE. This CDR3 is built from 11 residues. The V end lost 4 bases, the J end lost 5 bases, and 6 bases lay between the germline ends.

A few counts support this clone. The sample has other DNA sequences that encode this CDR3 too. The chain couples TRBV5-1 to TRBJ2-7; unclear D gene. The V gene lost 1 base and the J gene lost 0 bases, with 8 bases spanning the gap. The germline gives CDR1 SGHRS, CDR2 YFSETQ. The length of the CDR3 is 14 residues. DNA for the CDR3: TGCGCCAGCAGCTTGATTCCGGGCTCCTACGAGCAGTACGTC. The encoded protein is CASSLIPGSYEQYV.

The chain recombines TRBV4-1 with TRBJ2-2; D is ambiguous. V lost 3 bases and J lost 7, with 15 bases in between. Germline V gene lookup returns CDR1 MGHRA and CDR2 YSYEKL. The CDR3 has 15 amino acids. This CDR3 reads CASSQDESRYGELFF. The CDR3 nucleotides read TGCGCCAGCAGCCAGGATGAATCGAGGTACGGGGAGCTGTTTTTT.

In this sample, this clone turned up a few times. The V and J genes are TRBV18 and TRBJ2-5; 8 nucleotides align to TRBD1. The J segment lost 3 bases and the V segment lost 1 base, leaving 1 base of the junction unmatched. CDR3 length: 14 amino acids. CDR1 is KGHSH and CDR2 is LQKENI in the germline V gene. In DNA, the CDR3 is TGTGCCAGCTCACCACAGACAGGGGAAGAGACCCAGTACTTC. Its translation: CASSPQTGEETQYF.

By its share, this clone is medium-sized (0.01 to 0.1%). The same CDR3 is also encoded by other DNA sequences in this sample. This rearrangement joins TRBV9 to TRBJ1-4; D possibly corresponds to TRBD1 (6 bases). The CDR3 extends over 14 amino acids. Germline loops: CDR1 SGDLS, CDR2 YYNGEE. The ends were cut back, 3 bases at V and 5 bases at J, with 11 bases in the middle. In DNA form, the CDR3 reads TGTGCCAGCAGCGCAGACAGGACGAATGAAAAACTGTTTTTT. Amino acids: CASSADRTNEKLFF.

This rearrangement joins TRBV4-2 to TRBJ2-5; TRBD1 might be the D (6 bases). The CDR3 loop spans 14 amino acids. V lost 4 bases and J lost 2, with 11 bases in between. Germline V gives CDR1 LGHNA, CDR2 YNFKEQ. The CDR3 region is CASSPLGQQETQYF. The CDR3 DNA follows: TGTGCCAGCAGCCCCTTAGGACAGCAAGAGACCCAGTACTTC.

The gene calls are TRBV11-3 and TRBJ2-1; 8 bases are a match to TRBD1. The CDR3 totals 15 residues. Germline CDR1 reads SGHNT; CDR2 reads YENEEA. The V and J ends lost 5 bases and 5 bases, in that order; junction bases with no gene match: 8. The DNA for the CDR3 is TGTGCCAGCAGCACCAGACAGGGGAGCGACAATGAGCAGTTCTTC. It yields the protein CASSTRQGSDNEQFF. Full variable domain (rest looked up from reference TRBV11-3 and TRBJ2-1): EAGVVQSPRYKIIEKKQPVAFWCNPISGHNTLYWYLQNLGQGPELLIRYENEEAVDDSQLPKDRFSAERLKGVDSTLKIQPAELGDSAVYLCASSTRQGSDNEQFFGPGTRLTVL.

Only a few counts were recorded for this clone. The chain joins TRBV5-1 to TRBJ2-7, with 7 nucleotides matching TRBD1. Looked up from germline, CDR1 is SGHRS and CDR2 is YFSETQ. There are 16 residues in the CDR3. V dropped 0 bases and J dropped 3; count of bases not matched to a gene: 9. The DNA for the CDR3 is TGCGCCAGCAGCTTGGGGCCCCGGTCAGGGGGCTACGAGCAGTACTTC. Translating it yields CASSLGPRSGGYEQYF.

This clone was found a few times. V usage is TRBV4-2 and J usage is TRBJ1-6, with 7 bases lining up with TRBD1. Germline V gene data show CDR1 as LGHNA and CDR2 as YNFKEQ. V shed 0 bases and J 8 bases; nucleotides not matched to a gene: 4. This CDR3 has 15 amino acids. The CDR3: CASSQEYQGDSPLHF. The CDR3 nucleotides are TGTGCCAGCAGCCAAGAGTACCAGGGGGATTCACCCCTCCACTTT.

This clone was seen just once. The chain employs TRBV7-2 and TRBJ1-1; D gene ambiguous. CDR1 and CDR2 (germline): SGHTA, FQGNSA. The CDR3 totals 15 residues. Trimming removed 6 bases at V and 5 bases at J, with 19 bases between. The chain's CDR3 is CASRPWMGESTEAFF. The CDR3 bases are TGTGCCAGCAGACCCTGGATGGGCGAGTCGACTGAAGCTTTCTTT.

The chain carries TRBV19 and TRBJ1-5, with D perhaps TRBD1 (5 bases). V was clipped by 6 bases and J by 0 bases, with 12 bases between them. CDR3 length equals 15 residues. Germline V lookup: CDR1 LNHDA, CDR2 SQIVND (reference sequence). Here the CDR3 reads CASRRGRNSNQPQHF. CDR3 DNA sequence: TGTGCCAGTAGACGGGGCCGGAATAGCAATCAGCCCCAGCATTTT.

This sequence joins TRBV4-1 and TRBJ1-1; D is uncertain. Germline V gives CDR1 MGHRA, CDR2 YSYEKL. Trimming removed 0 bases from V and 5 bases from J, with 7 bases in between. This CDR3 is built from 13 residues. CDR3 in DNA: TGCGCCAGCAGCCAAGATAACTGGACTGAAGCTTTCTTT. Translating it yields CASSQDNWTEAFF.

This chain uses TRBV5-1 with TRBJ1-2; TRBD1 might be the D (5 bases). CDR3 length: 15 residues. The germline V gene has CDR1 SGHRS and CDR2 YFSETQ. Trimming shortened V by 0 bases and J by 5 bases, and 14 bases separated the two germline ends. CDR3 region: CASSLGSTGVYGYTF. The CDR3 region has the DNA TGCGCCAGCAGCTTGGGGTCCACAGGAGTTTATGGCTACACCTTC.

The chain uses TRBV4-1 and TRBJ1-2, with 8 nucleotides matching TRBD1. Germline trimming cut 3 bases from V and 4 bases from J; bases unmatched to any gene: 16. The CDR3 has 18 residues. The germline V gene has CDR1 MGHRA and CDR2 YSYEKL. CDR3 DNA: TGCGCCAGCAGCCAGGGGGGGACAGGAGATAACCATGGCTATGGCTACACCTTC. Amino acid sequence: CASSQGGTGDNHGYGYTF.

CDR3 in DNA: TGCGCCAGCAGTCAAGCCACAGGGTTAAACGGAAATCAGCCCCAGCATTTT. Translating gives CASSQATGLNGNQPQHF. The chain recombines TRBV23-1 with TRBJ1-5; D perhaps matches TRBD1 (6 bases). TRBV23-1 is labeled an ORF, and its function is uncertain. This CDR3 is built from 17 residues. V was trimmed by 2 bases and J by 4 bases, leaving 18 bases between them.

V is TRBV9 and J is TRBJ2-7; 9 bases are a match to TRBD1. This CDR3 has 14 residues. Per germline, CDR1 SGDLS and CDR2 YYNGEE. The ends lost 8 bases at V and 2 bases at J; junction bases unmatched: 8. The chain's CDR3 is CASSWGTGTYEQYF. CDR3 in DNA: TGTGCCAGTTCGTGGGGGACAGGGACCTACGAGCAGTACTTC.